This T cell receptor (beta chain) was recorded in a study of T cells in Graves' hyperthyroidism and ophthalmopathy. Germline lookup yields CDR1 SGDLS and CDR2 YYNGEE. The V and J ends lost 1 base and 6 bases, in that order; junction bases with no gene match: 6. The CDR3 has 16 amino acids. For this clonotype: Its antigen is as yet unknown.

Study-wide findings and caveats: Stable hyperthyroidism and ophthalmopathy were separated using 13 V-J signatures.

Using RNA transcripts as the source, TCR beta CDR3 regions were amplified. The HTBI primer set served for first-round RT-PCR of the TCR CDR3. TCRdb redid the calling of the multiplex PCR reads with MiXCR, one entry per CDR3 protein. The sample carries about 420,000 distinct CDR3 sequences, roughly 15% recorded once. This sequence was found in a woman under 30 with Graves' hyperthyroidism. The sequenced material came from blood. V is TRBV9 and J is TRBJ2-2; 10 bases agree with TRBD2. The CDR3 DNA sequence: TGTGCCAGCAGCGTAACGAGCGGGAGGGCCCCCGGGGAGCTGTTTTTT. Its protein is CASSVTSGRAPGELFF. Full variable domain (rest looked up from reference TRBV9 and TRBJ2-2): DSGVTQTPKHLITATGQRVTLRCSPRSGDLSVYWYQQSLDQGLQFLIQYYNGEERAKGNILERFSAQQFPDLHSELNLSSLELGDSALYFCASSVTSGRAPGELFFGEGSRLTVL.